Below are 4 T cell receptor beta chains sequenced from a single sample in a study of cytomegalovirus exposure and HLA in healthy donors. Primers: 60 Vbeta forward and 13 Jbeta reverse. The method was immunoSEQ multiplex PCR; TCRdb's version includes in-frame clones alone and lacks a portion of them. The data contain roughly 120,000 clones, 80% of them seen just once; the ten biggest clones take up over 0.2%. What was sequenced was PBMCs. The receptors were sampled from a middle-aged man in good health and CMV-seronegative.

This chain joins TRBV30 and TRBJ1-6; D gene unclear. Trimming left V 1 base short and J 10 bases short, with 14 bases between. Per germline, CDR1 GTSNPN and CDR2 SVGIG (reference sequence). This CDR3 comprises 14 residues. CDR3 residues: CAWSGRGGGSPLHF. As DNA, the CDR3 is TGTGCCTGGAGTGGTCGGGGAGGAGGATCACCCCTCCACTTT.

V and J are TRBV2 and TRBJ2-7, with a tentative D call TRBD2 (6 bases). V lost 4 bases to trimming and J lost 4 bases, with 14 bases between them. CDR1 SNHLY and CDR2 FYNNEI come from the germline V gene. The CDR3 is made up of 14 amino acids. The CDR3 here is CASSARLAPYEQYF. In nucleotides, the CDR3 is TGTGCCAGCAGTGCAAGGCTAGCGCCTTACGAGCAGTACTTC. The whole variable domain, filled in from reference TRBV2 and TRBJ2-7, reads EPEVTQTPSHQVTQMGQEVILRCVPISNHLYFYWYRQILGQKVEFLVSFYNNEISEKSEIFDDQFSVERPDGSNFTLKIRSTKLEDSAMYFCASSARLAPYEQYFGPGTRLTVT.

The chain recombines TRBV2 with TRBJ1-1, with TRBD1 identical over 8 bases. Germline CDR1 SNHLY, CDR2 FYNNEI. J gave up 5 bases and V 5 bases, and 4 bases lay outside the gene matches. The length of the CDR3 is 13 residues. CDR3 region: CASSLRGRTEAFF. The CDR3 DNA reads TGTGCCAGCAGTCTCAGGGGGCGAACTGAAGCTTTCTTT. Supplemented by reference TRBV2 and TRBJ1-1, the full variable domain reads EPEVTQTPSHQVTQMGQEVILRCVPISNHLYFYWYRQILGQKVEFLVSFYNNEISEKSEIFDDQFSVERPDGSNFTLKIRSTKLEDSAMYFCASSLRGRTEAFFGQGTRLTVV.

The chain recombines TRBV30 with TRBJ1-2; 8 nucleotides align to TRBD1. The CDR3 spans 16 residues. Losses at the gene ends were 0 bases for V and 4 bases for J; bases not matched to a gene: 10. Germline loops: CDR1 GTSNPN, CDR2 SVGIG (reference sequence). The CDR3: CAWSVADRVFFYGYTF. In DNA, the CDR3 is TGTGCCTGGAGTGTAGCGGACAGGGTATTTTTCTATGGCTACACCTTC.